Listed below are T cell receptor beta chains from one sample, sequenced in a study of blood T cell repertoires in COVID-19. Using immunoSEQ multiplex PCR, the repertoire was profiled, and TCRdb retains in-frame clones only, with some absent. The table lists roughly 500,000 clones, around 89% of them singletons. Sequencing was carried out using PBMCs or T cells enriched from blood (not recorded which). These TCRs come from a woman aged 35 to 49 who had recovered from COVID-19. Both conserved end residues are part of each CDR3. Fields, in order: clone size, V gene, J gene, D gene, CDR3 DNA, CDR3 protein. D genes are given only for firm matches. The size field is filled for only some rows; it gives once, few, many or a size class.

>.|TRBV6-5|TRBJ1-1|TRBD1
TGTGCCAGCAGGACAGGGGGCGTTGGCACTGAAGCTTTCTTT
CASRTGGVGTEAFF
>.|TRBV4-3|TRBJ2-7|TRBD2
TGCGCCAGCAGCCAAGACACACTAGCGGGGGACTCCTACGAGCAGTACTTC
CASSQDTLAGDSYEQYF
>.|TRBV14|TRBJ2-7|TRBD2
TGTGCCAGCAGCCAAGATTGGACTAGGGGATCCGAGCAGTACTTC
CASSQDWTRGSEQYF
>.|TRBV5-5|TRBJ1-5|.
TGTGCCAGCAGCTTGGCAGGGGGCAATCAGCCCCAGCATTTT
CASSLAGGNQPQHF
>.|TRBV29-1|TRBJ2-3|TRBD2
TGCAGCGTCCATTATAGCGGGAGAGTCACAGATACGCAGTATTTT
CSVHYSGRVTDTQYF
>.|TRBV30|TRBJ2-2|.
TGTGCCTGGATCCCCATGGGACAAATCACCGGGGAGCTGTTTTTT
CAWIPMGQITGELFF
>.|TRBV30|TRBJ2-1|.
TGTGCCTGGAGTGACTGGACAGTCTACAATGAGCAGTTCTTC
CAWSDWTVYNEQFF
>.|TRBV23-1|TRBJ2-5|.
TGCGCCAGCGCCGGAGGGACAGAAGAGACCCAGTACTTC
CASAGGTEETQYF
>once|TRBV14|TRBJ2-5|.
TGTGCCAGCAGCCAACGAGGCAGGGAAGAGACCCAGTACTTC
CASSQRGREETQYF
>.|TRBV10-3|TRBJ2-2|TRBD2
TGTGCCATCAGTGAACCAGCGGGAGAAACCGGGGAGCTGTTTTTT
CAISEPAGETGELFF
>.|TRBV11-2|TRBJ2-2|.
TGTGCCAGCAGCCCGTGGGCGACCACCGGGGAGCTGTTTTTT
CASSPWATTGELFF
>.|TRBV5-1|TRBJ2-1|.
TGCGCCAGCAGCCTTCCCGCTAGCGCCGAGCAGCAGTTCTTC
CASSLPASAEQQFF
>.|TRBV19|TRBJ2-1|.
TGTGCCAGTAGTGCATCGCAGGGAAAAACCCACAATGAGCAGTTCTTC
CASSASQGKTHNEQFF
>.|TRBV10-3|TRBJ1-4|TRBD1
TGTGCCATCAGTGAGTCGGGGACAGGCAATAATGAAAAACTGTTTTTT
CAISESGTGNNEKLFF
>.|TRBV12-3/TRBV12-4|TRBJ2-7|TRBD2
TGTGCCAGCGCGCGTAGCGGGTTAGATGAGCAGTACTTC
CASARSGLDEQYF